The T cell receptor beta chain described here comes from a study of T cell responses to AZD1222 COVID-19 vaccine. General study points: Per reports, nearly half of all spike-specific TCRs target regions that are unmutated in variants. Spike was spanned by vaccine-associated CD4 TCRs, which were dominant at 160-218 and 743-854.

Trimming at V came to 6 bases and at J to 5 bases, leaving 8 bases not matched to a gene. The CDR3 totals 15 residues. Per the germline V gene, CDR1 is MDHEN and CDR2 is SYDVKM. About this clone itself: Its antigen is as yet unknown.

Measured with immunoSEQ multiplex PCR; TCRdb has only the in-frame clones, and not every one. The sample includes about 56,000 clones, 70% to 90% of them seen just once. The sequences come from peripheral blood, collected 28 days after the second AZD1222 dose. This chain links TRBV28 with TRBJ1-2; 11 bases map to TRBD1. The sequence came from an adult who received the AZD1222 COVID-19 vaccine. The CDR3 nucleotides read TGTGCCAGCAGGACCGGGACAGGGGGAATGTATGGCTACACCTTC. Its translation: CASRTGTGGMYGYTF.